Below, 27 T cell receptor beta chains from the same sample are listed, as sequenced in a study of radiation and T cells in renal cell carcinoma. Time point specified: blood 2 weeks post-SBRT. Treatment specified: 15 Gy SBRT to primary tumor, nephrectomy 4 weeks later. Assay used: immunoSEQ multiplex PCR; TCRdb lists only in-frame clones, some missing. The profile shows some 120,000 clones, about four fifths of them singletons. This specimen consisted of blood, obtained from a patient whose treatment included radiotherapy and nephrectomy. These receptors were obtained from a man aged 50 or older with renal cell carcinoma.

This clone was detected ten times or more. The chain links TRBV2 to TRBJ2-2; either TRBD1 or TRBD2 may supply D (5 bases each). V lost 6 bases to trimming and J lost 5 bases, with 10 bases between them. Per the germline V gene, CDR1 is SNHLY and CDR2 is FYNNEI. The CDR3 is 13 amino acids. The CDR3 loop reads CASRGRRTGELFF. The DNA for the CDR3 is TGTGCCAGCAGGGGACGGAGAACCGGGGAGCTGTTTTTT.

This chain joins TRBV11-3 and TRBJ2-6, with D unresolved. The CDR3 contains 13 residues. V dropped 5 bases and J dropped 2 bases, with 4 bases sitting between them. The germline V gene encodes CDR1 SGHNT and CDR2 YENEEA. Here the CDR3 reads CASSRTGANVLTF. CDR3 nucleotide sequence: TGTGCCAGCAGCCGAACTGGGGCCAACGTCCTGACTTTC.

This clone was recorded only once. The chain employs TRBV5-1 and TRBJ1-4; TRBD1 matches at 7 bases. CDR1 and CDR2 from the germline V gene are SGHRS and YFSETQ. This CDR3 spans 15 amino acids. V was pared by 4 bases and J by 4 bases, with 7 bases of the junction left unmatched. CDR3 in amino acids: CASSPGTALNEKLFF. CDR3 bases: TGCGCCAGCAGCCCCGGGACAGCGCTTAATGAAAAACTGTTTTTT.

This chain links TRBV19 with TRBJ1-6; D gene uncertain. The CDR3 is 16 residues long. Trimming took 3 bases from V and 0 from J, leaving 9 bases between them. CDR1 is LNHDA, CDR2 SQIVND, per germline (reference sequence). This chain's CDR3 is CASSMGFSSYNSPLHF. In DNA, the CDR3 is TGTGCCAGTAGTATGGGGTTCAGCTCCTATAATTCACCCCTCCACTTT.

This clone showed up just once. V gene TRBV6-5 combines with J gene TRBJ1-2; D is ambiguous. Per the germline V gene, CDR1 is MNHEY and CDR2 is SVGAGI. The CDR3 extends over 15 amino acids. The germline V and J ends were trimmed by 0 bases and 4 bases, with 12 bases remaining between them. The CDR3 reads CASSYSSRSSYGYTF. CDR3 in DNA: TGTGCCAGCAGTTACTCGAGTCGGTCTAGCTATGGCTACACCTTC.

This sequence joins TRBV23-1 and TRBJ1-1; D gene uncertain. TRBV23-1 is designated an ORF whose function remains uncertain. The CDR3 consists of 16 residues. V was trimmed by 3 bases and J by 3 bases, leaving 17 bases between them. The CDR3 nucleotides read TGCGCCAGCAGTCACCCTTACCCAACAGCCGACACTGAAGCTTTCTTT. Translating it yields CASSHPYPTADTEAFF.

V gene TRBV6-5 combines with J gene TRBJ1-4; TRBD1 might be the D (5 bases). Trimming stripped 0 bases from V and 14 bases from J, with 10 bases between. Germline CDR1 is MNHEY and CDR2 is SVGAGI. The CDR3 covers 12 residues. This CDR3 is CASSYSEGTLFF. The CDR3 coding sequence is TGTGCCAGCAGTTACTCGGAGGGGACCCTGTTTTTT.

This clone was recorded only once. The rearrangement links TRBV7-2 to TRBJ2-5; 8 positions agree with TRBD1. V lost 3 bases to trimming and J lost 4 bases; unmatched junction nucleotides: 1. Germline CDR1 and CDR2: SGHTA and FQGNSA. This CDR3 has 13 amino acids. CDR3 sequence (DNA): TGTGCCAGCAGCTTCGACAGGGGAGAGACCCAGTACTTC. Translated: CASSFDRGETQYF.

V usage is TRBV7-2 and J usage is TRBJ2-5; TRBD2 matches 11 bases. Trimming at V came to 5 bases and at J to 4 bases, leaving 9 bases not matched to a gene. The CDR3 runs 16 residues. Per germline, CDR1 SGHTA and CDR2 FQGNSA. The CDR3 coding sequence is TGTGCCAGCAGCCGCCTAGCGGGGGGAGGGCCAGAGACCCAGTACTTC. Translated: CASSRLAGGGPETQYF.

The J gene is TRBJ2-6, the V gene TRBV6-5; D is undetermined. This CDR3 comprises 13 residues. The V gene lost 6 bases and the J gene lost 0 bases, with 3 bases spanning the gap. Germline V gene sequence: CDR1 MNHEY, CDR2 SVGAGI. The CDR3 reads CASRHSGANVLTF. In DNA form, the CDR3 reads TGTGCCAGCAGACACTCTGGGGCCAACGTCCTGACTTTC.

The J gene is TRBJ2-5, the V gene TRBV28; 8 bases match TRBD1. From germline, CDR1 is MDHEN and CDR2 SYDVKM. The CDR3 extends over 15 amino acids. V was clipped by 6 bases and J by 1 base; unmatched bases: 7. Here the CDR3 reads CASRAPGTGQETQYF. For the CDR3, the DNA is TGTGCCAGCAGGGCCCCCGGGACAGGCCAAGAGACCCAGTACTTC.

The chain carries TRBV7-9 and TRBJ2-7, with TRBD2 matching over 9 bases. Germline loops: CDR1 SEHNR, CDR2 FQNEAQ (reference sequence). V lost 4 bases to trimming and J lost 2 bases; unmatched junction nucleotides: 3. The CDR3 loop spans 14 amino acids. The CDR3 region has the DNA TGTGCCAGCAGCTCCGGACTAGCGCCCTACGAGCAGTACTTC. Protein sequence: CASSSGLAPYEQYF.

The chain recombines TRBV14 with TRBJ2-7; TRBD2 is a possible D gene (5 bases). The germline V gene encodes CDR1 SGHDN and CDR2 FVKESK. This CDR3 contains 14 residues. With 1 base removed from V and 3 bases from J, the gap between germline ends came to 10 bases. The DNA for the CDR3 is TGTGCCAGCAGCCAAGGCGGAGGACTCTACGAGCAGTACTTC. This codes for CASSQGGGLYEQYF.

The table lists this clone with a count of one. This chain joins TRBV7-2 and TRBJ1-1; 7 bases map to TRBD1. V gave up 5 bases and J gave up 3 bases; unmatched junction bases: 12. The CDR3 sequence is 16 residues long. CDR1 is SGHTA and CDR2 is FQGNSA in the germline V gene. CDR3 sequence reads: CASSALNRGEDTEAFF. CDR3 DNA: TGTGCCAGCAGCGCTCTCAACAGGGGAGAGGACACTGAAGCTTTCTTT. The full variable domain, rest sourced from reference TRBV7-2 and TRBJ1-1, is GAGVSQSPSNKVTEKGKDVELRCDPISGHTALYWYRQSLGQGLEFLIYFQGNSAPDKSGLPSDRFSAERTGGSVSTLTIQRTQQEDSAVYLCASSALNRGEDTEAFFGQGTRLTVV.

Concerning this clone: One base away lies a much larger clone, so this may be a sequencing read error. This sequence joins TRBV5-6 and TRBJ2-2; unclear D gene. Germline V gene data show CDR1 as SGHDT and CDR2 as YYEEEE. This CDR3 is 11 amino acids long. Deletions cut 3 bases from V and 4 bases from J, with 1 base between. The CDR3 DNA reads TGTGCCAGCAGCTCCACCGGGGAGCTGTTTTTT. Its protein is CASSSTGELFF.

The rearrangement joins TRBV5-4 to TRBJ2-2; 11 bases map to TRBD2. Germline V lookup: CDR1 SGHNT, CDR2 YYREEE (reference sequence). Germline trimming cut 2 bases from V and 4 bases from J; bases unmatched to any gene: 4. The CDR3 totals 16 residues. CDR3 in amino acids: CASSLRLAGTTGELFF. The CDR3 DNA follows: TGTGCCAGCAGCTTAAGACTAGCGGGAACCACCGGGGAGCTGTTTTTT.

V and J are TRBV6-5 and TRBJ1-5, with 7 bases matching TRBD1. The CDR3 totals 13 residues. Germline CDR1 MNHEY, CDR2 SVGAGI. V dropped 5 bases and J dropped 8; count of bases not matched to a gene: 6. This CDR3 is CASSKDRRKPQHF. For the CDR3, the DNA is TGTGCCAGCAGTAAGGACAGGCGGAAGCCCCAGCATTTT.

V usage is TRBV4-2 and J usage is TRBJ2-3; the match to TRBD2 covers 11 bases. With V trimmed by 1 base and J by 2 bases, 8 bases remained unmatched. Germline CDR1 LGHNA, CDR2 YNFKEQ. This CDR3 contains 18 residues. DNA of the CDR3: TGTGCCAGCAGCCAAGGGGGGACTAGCGGTACCCTCACAGATACGCAGTATTTT. Amino acid sequence: CASSQGGTSGTLTDTQYF.

This clone was seen at least ten times. V is TRBV7-8 and J is TRBJ2-7; 7 nucleotides agree with TRBD1. V lost 1 base, J lost 6 bases, and 6 bases stayed unmatched. Germline assignment: CDR1 SGHVS and CDR2 FQNEAQ. CDR3 length equals 14 residues. CDR3 nucleotides: TGTGCCAGCAGCTTAGGGGTGGGGGACAGCGAGCAGTACTTC. This codes for CASSLGVGDSEQYF.

The J gene is TRBJ2-1, the V gene TRBV5-1; possible D gene TRBD2, 6 bases. CDR3 length: 14 residues. V was pared by 4 bases and J by 8 bases, with 16 bases between. The germline gives CDR1 SGHRS, CDR2 YFSETQ. CDR3 loop: CASSLGTPFDEQFF. The CDR3 DNA sequence: TGCGCCAGCAGCCTCGGGACTCCCTTCGATGAGCAGTTCTTC. The complete variable domain, with remaining parts taken from reference TRBV5-1 and TRBJ2-1, reads KAGVTQTPRYLIKTRGQQVTLSCSPISGHRSVSWYQQTPGQGLQFLFEYFSETQRNKGNFPGRFSGRQFSNSRSEMNVSTLELGDSALYLCASSLGTPFDEQFFGPGTRLTVL.

CDR3 amino acids: CASIGEGSSGYEQYF. The CDR3 DNA sequence: TGTGCCAGCATAGGGGAGGGGAGTTCGGGCTACGAGCAGTACTTC. The J gene is TRBJ2-5, the V gene TRBV7-9; 7 bases are a match to TRBD2. Judging by the DNA end, TRBJ2-7 fits better; the J call may be wrong. Germline V gives CDR1 SEHNR, CDR2 FQNEAQ (reference sequence). CDR3 length: 15 residues.

V usage is TRBV7-6 and J usage is TRBJ2-3, with D possibly being TRBD2 (5 bases). This CDR3 contains 13 residues. Trimming removed 2 bases at V and 8 bases at J, with 11 bases between. Germline V gene sequence: CDR1 SGHVS, CDR2 FNYEAQ. CDR3 in DNA: TGTGCCAGCAGCTTAATGTTTGAGGGTACGCAGTATTTT. Its translation is CASSLMFEGTQYF.

The V and J genes are TRBV4-2 and TRBJ2-3; TRBD2 matches 10 bases. The trim removed 3 bases at V and 5 bases at J, leaving 8 bases unmatched. Germline V gene lookup returns CDR1 LGHNA and CDR2 YNFKEQ. This CDR3 spans 16 amino acids. The CDR3 bases are TGTGCCAGCAGCCAGGCACTAGCGGGGAATGGAGATACGCAGTATTTT. As protein: CASSQALAGNGDTQYF.

This chain uses TRBV7-2 with TRBJ2-3; 7 nucleotides agree with TRBD1. Germline loops: CDR1 SGHTA, CDR2 FQGNSA. The J segment lost 3 bases and the V segment lost 1 base, leaving 7 bases of the junction unmatched. This CDR3 has 16 residues. The CDR3: CASSLVVDRVTDTQYF. The CDR3 DNA reads as TGTGCCAGCAGCTTAGTGGTCGACAGGGTGACAGATACGCAGTATTTT.

This clone was picked up a small number of times. V and J are TRBV27 and TRBJ2-7; 7 bases are shared with TRBD1. The CDR3 has 12 residues. Per germline, CDR1 MNHEY and CDR2 SMNVEV (reference sequence). Trimming took 10 bases from V and 2 from J; bases not matched to a gene: 5. This CDR3 is CATRTGAYEQYF. The CDR3 bases are TGTGCCACCAGGACAGGAGCCTACGAGCAGTACTTC.

The genes are TRBV2 and TRBJ2-2; TRBD2 matches at 8 bases. Trimming at V came to 4 bases and at J to 4 bases, leaving 5 bases not matched to a gene. This CDR3 has 15 amino acids. Germline CDR1 reads SNHLY; CDR2 reads FYNNEI. The DNA of the CDR3 is TGTGCCAGCAGTGGGGCCCTAGCGGGCACCGGGGAGCTGTTTTTT. It is translated as CASSGALAGTGELFF.

This clone has only a few counts. This chain joins TRBV2 and TRBJ1-5, with no clear D. Germline V gives CDR1 SNHLY, CDR2 FYNNEI. V lost 5 bases and J lost 1, with 6 bases in between. The CDR3 runs to 13 residues. DNA for the CDR3: TGTGCCAGCAGTCGGGTGAGCAATCAGCCCCAGCATTTT. Protein sequence: CASSRVSNQPQHF.